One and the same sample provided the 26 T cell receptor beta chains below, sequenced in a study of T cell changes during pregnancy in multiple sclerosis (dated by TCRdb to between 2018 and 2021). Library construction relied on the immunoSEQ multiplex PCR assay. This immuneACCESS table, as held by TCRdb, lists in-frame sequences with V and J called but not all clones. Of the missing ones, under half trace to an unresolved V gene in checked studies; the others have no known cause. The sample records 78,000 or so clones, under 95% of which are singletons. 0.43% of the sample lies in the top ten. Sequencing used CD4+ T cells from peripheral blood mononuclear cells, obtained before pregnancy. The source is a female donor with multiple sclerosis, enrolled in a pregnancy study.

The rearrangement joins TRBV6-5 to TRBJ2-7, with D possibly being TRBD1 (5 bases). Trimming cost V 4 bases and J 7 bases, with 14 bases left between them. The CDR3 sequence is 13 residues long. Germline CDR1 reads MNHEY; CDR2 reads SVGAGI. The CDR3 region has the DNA TGTGCCAGCAGTTTGGGGCAGGGCGCGGAGCAGTACTTC. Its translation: CASSLGQGAEQYF.

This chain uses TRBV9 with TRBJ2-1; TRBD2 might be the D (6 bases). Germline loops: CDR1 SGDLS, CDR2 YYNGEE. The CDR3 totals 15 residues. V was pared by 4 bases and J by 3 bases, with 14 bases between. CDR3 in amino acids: CASSISGADYNEQFF. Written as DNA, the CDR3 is TGTGCCAGCAGCATTAGCGGAGCCGACTACAATGAGCAGTTCTTC.

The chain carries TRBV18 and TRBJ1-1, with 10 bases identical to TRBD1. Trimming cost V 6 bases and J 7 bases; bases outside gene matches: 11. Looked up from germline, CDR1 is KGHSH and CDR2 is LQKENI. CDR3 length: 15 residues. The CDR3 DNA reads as TGTGCCAGCTCGGCCGGGACAGGGGATAATAGTGAAGCTTTCTTT. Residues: CASSAGTGDNSEAFF.

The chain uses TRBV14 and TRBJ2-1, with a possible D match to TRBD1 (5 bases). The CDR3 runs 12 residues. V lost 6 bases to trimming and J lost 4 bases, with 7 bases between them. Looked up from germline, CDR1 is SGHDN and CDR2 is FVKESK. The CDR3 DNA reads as TGTGCCAGCAGTCCAGGGTACAATGAGCAGTTCTTC. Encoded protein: CASSPGYNEQFF.

The CDR3 protein is CASSVGGGYNSPLHF. CDR3 DNA: TGTGCCAGCAGCGTAGGAGGGGGCTATAATTCACCCCTCCACTTT. The V and J genes are TRBV9 and TRBJ1-6; D possibly corresponds to TRBD1 (6 bases). The V end was cut by 0 bases, the J end by 3 bases, with 7 bases between. From germline, CDR1 is SGDLS and CDR2 YYNGEE. This CDR3 has 15 amino acids. Full variable domain (rest looked up from reference TRBV9 and TRBJ1-6): DSGVTQTPKHLITATGQRVTLRCSPRSGDLSVYWYQQSLDQGLQFLIQYYNGEERAKGNILERFSAQQFPDLHSELNLSSLELGDSALYFCASSVGGGYNSPLHFGNGTRLTVT.

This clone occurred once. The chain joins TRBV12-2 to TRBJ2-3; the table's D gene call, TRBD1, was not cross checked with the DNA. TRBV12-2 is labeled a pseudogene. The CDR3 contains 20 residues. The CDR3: CASRLAYRDQGAPPTDTQYF. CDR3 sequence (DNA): TGTGCAAGTCGCTTAGCCTACCGGGACCAGGGGGCCCCCCCAACAGATACGCAGTATTTT.

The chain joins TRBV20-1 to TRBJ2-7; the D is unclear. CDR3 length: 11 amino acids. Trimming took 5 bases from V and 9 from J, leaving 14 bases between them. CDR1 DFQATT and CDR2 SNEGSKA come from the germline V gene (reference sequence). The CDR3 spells CSAGARLGQYF. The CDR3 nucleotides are TGCAGTGCTGGAGCGCGGTTGGGGCAGTACTTC.

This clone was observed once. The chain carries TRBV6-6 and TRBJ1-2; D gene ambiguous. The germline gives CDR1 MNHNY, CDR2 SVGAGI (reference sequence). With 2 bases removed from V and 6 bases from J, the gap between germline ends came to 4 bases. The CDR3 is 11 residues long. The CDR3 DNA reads TGTGCCAGCAGTTACGCAGATGGCTACACCTTC. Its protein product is CASSYADGYTF.

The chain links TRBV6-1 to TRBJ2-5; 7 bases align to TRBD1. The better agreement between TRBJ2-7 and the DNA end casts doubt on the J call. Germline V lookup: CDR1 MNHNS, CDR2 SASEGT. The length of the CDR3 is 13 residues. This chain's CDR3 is CASMWTGSYEQYF. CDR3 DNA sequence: TGTGCCAGCATGTGGACAGGCTCCTACGAGCAGTACTTC.

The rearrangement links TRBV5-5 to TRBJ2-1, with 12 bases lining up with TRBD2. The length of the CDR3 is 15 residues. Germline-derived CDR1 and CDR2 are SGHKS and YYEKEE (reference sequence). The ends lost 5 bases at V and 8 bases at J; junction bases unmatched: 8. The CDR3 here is CASRFASGRAYEQFF. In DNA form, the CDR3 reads TGTGCCAGCAGGTTTGCTAGCGGGAGGGCCTATGAGCAGTTCTTC.

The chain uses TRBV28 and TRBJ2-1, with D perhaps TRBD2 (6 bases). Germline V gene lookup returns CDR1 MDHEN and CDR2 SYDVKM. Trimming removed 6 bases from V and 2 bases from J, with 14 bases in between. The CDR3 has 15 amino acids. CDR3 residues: CASSHGGTPYNEQFF. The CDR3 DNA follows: TGTGCCAGCAGCCACGGAGGGACCCCCTACAATGAGCAGTTCTTC. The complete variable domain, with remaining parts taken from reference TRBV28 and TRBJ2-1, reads DVKVTQSSRYLVKRTGEKVFLECVQDMDHENMFWYRQDPGLGLRLIYFSYDVKMKEKGDIPEGYSVSREKKERFSLILESASTNQTSMYLCASSHGGTPYNEQFFGPGTRLTVL.

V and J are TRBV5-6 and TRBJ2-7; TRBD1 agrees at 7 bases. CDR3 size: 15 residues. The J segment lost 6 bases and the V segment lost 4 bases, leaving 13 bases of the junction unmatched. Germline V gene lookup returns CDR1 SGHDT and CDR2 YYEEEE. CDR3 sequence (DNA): TGTGCCAGCAGCGAGCTAGACAGGGCCCTAGGCGAGCAGTACTTC. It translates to CASSELDRALGEQYF.

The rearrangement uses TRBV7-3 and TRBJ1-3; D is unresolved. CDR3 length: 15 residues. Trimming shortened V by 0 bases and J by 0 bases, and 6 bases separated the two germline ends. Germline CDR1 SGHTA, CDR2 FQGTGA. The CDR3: CASSLTGLSGNTIYF. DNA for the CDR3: TGTGCCAGCAGCTTAACCGGACTCTCTGGAAACACCATATATTTT.

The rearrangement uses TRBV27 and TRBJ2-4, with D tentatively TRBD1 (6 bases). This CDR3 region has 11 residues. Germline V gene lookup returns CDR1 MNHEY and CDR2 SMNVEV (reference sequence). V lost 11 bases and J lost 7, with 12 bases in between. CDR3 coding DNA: TGTGCCTCAGGGGAGTTCAACATTCAGTACTTC. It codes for CASGEFNIQYF.

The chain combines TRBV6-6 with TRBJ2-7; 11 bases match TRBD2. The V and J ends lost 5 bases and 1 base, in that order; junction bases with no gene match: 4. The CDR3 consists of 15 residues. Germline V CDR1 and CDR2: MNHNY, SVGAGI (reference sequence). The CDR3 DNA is TGTGCCAGCAGTAGGACTAGCGGGCGATCCTACGAGCAGTACTTC. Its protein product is CASSRTSGRSYEQYF.

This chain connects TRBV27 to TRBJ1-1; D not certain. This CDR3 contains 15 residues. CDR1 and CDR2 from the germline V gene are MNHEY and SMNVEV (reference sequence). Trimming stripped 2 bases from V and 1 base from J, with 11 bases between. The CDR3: CASSLKPGKNTEAFF. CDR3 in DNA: TGTGCCAGCAGTTTAAAACCAGGAAAGAACACTGAAGCTTTCTTT.

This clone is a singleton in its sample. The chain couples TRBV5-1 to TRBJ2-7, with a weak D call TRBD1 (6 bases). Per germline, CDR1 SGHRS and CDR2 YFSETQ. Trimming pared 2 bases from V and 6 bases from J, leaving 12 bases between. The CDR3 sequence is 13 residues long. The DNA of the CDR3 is TGCGCCAGCAGCTTACAGACAGGCATCGAGCAGTACTTC. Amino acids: CASSLQTGIEQYF.

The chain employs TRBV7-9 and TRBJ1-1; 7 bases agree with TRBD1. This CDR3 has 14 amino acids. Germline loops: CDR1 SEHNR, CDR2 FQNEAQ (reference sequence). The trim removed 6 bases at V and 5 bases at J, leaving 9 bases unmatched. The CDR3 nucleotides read TGTGCCAGCAGTTGGAGACAGGGTGGGACTGAAGCTTTCTTT. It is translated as CASSWRQGGTEAFF.

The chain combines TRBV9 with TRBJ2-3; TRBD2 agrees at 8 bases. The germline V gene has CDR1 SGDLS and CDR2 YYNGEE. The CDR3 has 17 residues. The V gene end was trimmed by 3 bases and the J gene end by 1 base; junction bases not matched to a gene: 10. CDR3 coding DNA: TGTGCCAGCAGCGGTCCGGGGGGGAGAGTTCGCACAGATACGCAGTATTTT. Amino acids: CASSGPGGRVRTDTQYF.

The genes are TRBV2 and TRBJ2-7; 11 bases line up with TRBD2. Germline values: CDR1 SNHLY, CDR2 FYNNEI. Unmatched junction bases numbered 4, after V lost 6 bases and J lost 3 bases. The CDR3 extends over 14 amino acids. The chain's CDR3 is CASRAGTSGYEQYF. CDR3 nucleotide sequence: TGTGCCAGCAGGGCCGGGACTAGCGGCTACGAGCAGTACTTC.

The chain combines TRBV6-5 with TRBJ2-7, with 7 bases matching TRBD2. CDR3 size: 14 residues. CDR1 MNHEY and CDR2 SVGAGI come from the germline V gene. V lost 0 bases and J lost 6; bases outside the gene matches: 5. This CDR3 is CASSYSTGLSEQYF. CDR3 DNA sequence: TGTGCCAGCAGTTACTCGACGGGACTAAGCGAGCAGTACTTC.

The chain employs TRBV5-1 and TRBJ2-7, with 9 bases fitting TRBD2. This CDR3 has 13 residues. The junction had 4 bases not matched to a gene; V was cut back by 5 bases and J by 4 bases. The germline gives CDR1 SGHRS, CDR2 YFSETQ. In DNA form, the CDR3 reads TGCGCCAGCAGTAGCGGGAGCTCTTACGAGCAGTACTTC. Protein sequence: CASSSGSSYEQYF.

DNA of the CDR3: TGTGCCAGCAGCTTAGCGGTGGGGGCCACCTACAATGAGCAGTTCTTC. This encodes CASSLAVGATYNEQFF. The V and J genes are TRBV7-2 and TRBJ2-1; D may be TRBD1 (6 bases). The CDR3 sequence is 16 residues long. The V gene's germline CDR1 is SGHTA and CDR2 FQGNSA. Trimming pared 0 bases from V and 2 bases from J, leaving 11 bases between.

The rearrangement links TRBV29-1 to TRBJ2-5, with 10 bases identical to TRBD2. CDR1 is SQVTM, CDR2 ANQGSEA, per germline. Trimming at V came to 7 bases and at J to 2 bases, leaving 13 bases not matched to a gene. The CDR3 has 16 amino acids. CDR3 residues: CSGGLARGGDQETQYF. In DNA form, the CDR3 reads TGCAGCGGGGGACTAGCGCGAGGAGGCGATCAAGAGACCCAGTACTTC.

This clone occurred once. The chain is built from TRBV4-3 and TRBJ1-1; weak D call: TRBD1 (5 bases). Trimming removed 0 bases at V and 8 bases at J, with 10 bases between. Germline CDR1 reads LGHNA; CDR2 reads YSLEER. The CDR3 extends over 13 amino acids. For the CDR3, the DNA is TGCGCCAGCAGCCAAGAAAGGACATTCGAAGCTTTCTTT. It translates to CASSQERTFEAFF.

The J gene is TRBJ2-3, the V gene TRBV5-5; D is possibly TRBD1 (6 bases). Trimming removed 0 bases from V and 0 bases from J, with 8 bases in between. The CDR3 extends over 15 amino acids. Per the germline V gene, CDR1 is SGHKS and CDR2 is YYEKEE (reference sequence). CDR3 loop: CASSLGGRSTDTQYF. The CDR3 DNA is TGTGCCAGCAGCTTGGGGGGGCGAAGCACAGATACGCAGTATTTT. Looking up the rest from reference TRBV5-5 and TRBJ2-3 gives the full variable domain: DAGVTQSPTHLIKTRGQQVTLRCSPISGHKSVSWYQQVLGQGPQFIFQYYEKEERGRGNFPDRFSARQFPNYSSELNVNALLLGDSALYLCASSLGGRSTDTQYFGPGTRLTVL.